These 14 T cell receptor beta chains came from one sample sequenced in a study of blood T cell repertoires in COVID-19. Method: immunoSEQ multiplex PCR; TCRdb's copy keeps in-frame clones and lacks some. The table shows a few hundred thousand clones, with 70% to 90% occurring only once. The source material was PBMCs or T cells enriched from blood (not recorded which). Receptors were obtained from a man aged 25 to 40 who had recovered from COVID-19.

The rearrangement joins TRBV30 to TRBJ1-2; unclear D gene. This CDR3 comprises 17 residues. From germline, CDR1 is GTSNPN and CDR2 SVGIG (reference sequence). V lost 0 bases, J lost 0 bases, and 17 bases lay in between. The CDR3 is CAWSVRARAGANYGYTF. The CDR3, as DNA: TGTGCCTGGAGTGTACGGGCACGGGCGGGAGCTAACTATGGCTACACCTTC.

This rearrangement joins TRBV9 to TRBJ1-3, with 8 bases that match TRBD1. This CDR3 is built from 16 residues. CDR1 and CDR2 from the germline V gene are SGDLS and YYNGEE. Trimming cost V 3 bases and J 4 bases; bases outside gene matches: 9. CDR3 region: CASSALPQGEGNTIYF. The CDR3 region has the DNA TGTGCCAGCAGCGCTCTACCACAGGGGGAGGGAAACACCATATATTTT.

This chain uses TRBV5-1 with TRBJ1-2; 9 bases match TRBD1. Germline CDR1 SGHRS, CDR2 YFSETQ. V lost 3 bases, J lost 5 bases, and 8 bases stayed unmatched. This CDR3 is built from 15 residues. The CDR3 DNA is TGCGCCAGCAGCTCCCTCGACAGGGGGGAATATGGCTACACCTTC. Amino acids: CASSSLDRGEYGYTF.

The chain is built from TRBV7-2 and TRBJ2-1, with 8 bases identical to TRBD2. The trim removed 7 bases at V and 3 bases at J, leaving 8 bases unmatched. Germline V CDR1 and CDR2: SGHTA, FQGNSA. CDR3 length: 15 residues. The CDR3 region has the DNA TGTGCCAGCAAACGGACTAGCCTCGACTACAATGAGCAGTTCTTC. Translation gives CASKRTSLDYNEQFF.

V and J are TRBV21-1 and TRBJ2-1; TRBD1 is the table's D call and was not checked against the DNA. TRBV21-1 is flagged as a pseudogene. This CDR3 has 16 residues. In nucleotides, the CDR3 is TGTGCCAGCAGCAACTCCCAGGGGCTGGGCTACAATGAGCAGTTCTTC. It translates to CASSNSQGLGYNEQFF.

Only one count was recorded for this clone. The J gene is TRBJ1-2, the V gene TRBV19, with TRBD1 identical over 10 bases. J gave up 7 bases and V 8 bases, and 13 bases lay outside the gene matches. The CDR3 sequence is 15 residues long. Per the germline V gene, CDR1 is LNHDA and CDR2 is SQIVND (reference sequence). The CDR3: CASLPGQGSGSGYTF. DNA of the CDR3: TGTGCCAGTCTGCCGGGACAGGGGAGCGGGAGTGGCTACACCTTC.

This clone was seen many times. The gene calls are TRBV30 and TRBJ1-6; maybe TRBD1 (5 bases). V gave up 0 bases and J gave up 6 bases, with 12 bases separating them. This CDR3 comprises 15 residues. CDR1 is GTSNPN, CDR2 SVGIG, per germline (reference sequence). This CDR3 reads CAWSVRRGSNSPLHF. The CDR3 DNA reads TGTGCCTGGAGTGTACGAAGGGGCTCTAATTCACCCCTCCACTTT.

The rearrangement joins TRBV2 to TRBJ2-3, with D perhaps matching TRBD2 (5 bases). Germline CDR1 and CDR2: SNHLY and FYNNEI. V shed 6 bases and J shed 2 bases, with 30 bases lying between them. This CDR3 comprises 20 residues. CDR3: CASSKAKFPLRDLYTDTQYF. As DNA, the CDR3 is TGTGCCAGCAGCAAAGCTAAGTTCCCCCTCCGGGATCTTTACACAGATACGCAGTATTTT.

The chain couples TRBV4-2 to TRBJ2-5; 9 nucleotides line up with TRBD2. The CDR3 has 16 amino acids. Germline lookup yields CDR1 LGHNA and CDR2 YNFKEQ. The J segment lost 9 bases and the V segment lost 0 bases, leaving 11 bases of the junction unmatched. The CDR3 sequence: CASSQEASGEWQAQYF. The CDR3 nucleotides are TGTGCCAGCAGCCAAGAGGCTAGCGGGGAATGGCAGGCCCAGTACTTC.

The chain combines TRBV5-1 with TRBJ1-3, with TRBD1 as a possible D gene (5 bases). The V end lost 0 bases, the J end lost 0 bases, and 7 bases lay between the germline ends. Germline V gene data show CDR1 as SGHRS and CDR2 as YFSETQ. The CDR3 contains 15 residues. In nucleotides, the CDR3 is TGCGCCAGCAGCTTGGCCGGACACTCTGGAAACACCATATATTTT. Translation gives CASSLAGHSGNTIYF. The entire variable domain, with the rest obtained from reference TRBV5-1 and TRBJ1-3, is as follows: KAGVTQTPRYLIKTRGQQVTLSCSPISGHRSVSWYQQTPGQGLQFLFEYFSETQRNKGNFPGRFSGRQFSNSRSEMNVSTLELGDSALYLCASSLAGHSGNTIYFGEGSWLTVV.

The CDR3 sequence: CASSWTGGSNEKLFF. The CDR3 DNA sequence: TGTGCCAGCAGCTGGACAGGGGGTTCGAATGAAAAACTGTTTTTT. The chain links TRBV2 to TRBJ1-4, with TRBD1 matching over 10 bases. The CDR3 covers 15 residues. The V gene end was trimmed by 6 bases and the J gene end by 5 bases; junction bases not matched to a gene: 6. CDR1 SNHLY and CDR2 FYNNEI come from the germline V gene.

The rearrangement links TRBV5-4 to TRBJ2-7; maybe TRBD1 (7 bases). The V gene's germline CDR1 is SGHNT and CDR2 YYREEE (reference sequence). V was cut by 4 bases and J by 2 bases, with 13 bases left in between. CDR3 size: 14 residues. This CDR3 is CASSAGGRPYEQYF. CDR3 DNA sequence: TGTGCCAGCAGCGCAGGGGGGCGGCCCTACGAGCAGTACTTC.

The V and J genes are TRBV28 and TRBJ1-6; D gene ambiguous. Germline V lookup: CDR1 MDHEN, CDR2 SYDVKM. The CDR3 totals 14 residues. V was trimmed by 2 bases and J by 8 bases, leaving 10 bases between them. This CDR3 reads CASSLAGIDSPLHF. CDR3 bases: TGTGCCAGCAGTTTAGCGGGAATAGATTCACCCCTCCACTTT. Using reference TRBV28 and TRBJ1-6 for the parts outside the CDR3, the full variable domain is DVKVTQSSRYLVKRTGEKVFLECVQDMDHENMFWYRQDPGLGLRLIYFSYDVKMKEKGDIPEGYSVSREKKERFSLILESASTNQTSMYLCASSLAGIDSPLHFGNGTRLTVT.

The chain links TRBV5-5 to TRBJ2-5; 8 nucleotides match TRBD1. V lost 4 bases and J lost 4; bases outside the gene matches: 12. CDR3 length: 16 amino acids. CDR1 and CDR2 from the germline V gene are SGHKS and YYEKEE (reference sequence). The CDR3 loop is CASSSTGTGGTETQYF. As DNA, the CDR3 is TGTGCCAGCAGCAGCACCGGGACAGGTGGTACAGAGACCCAGTACTTC.